Following are 12 T cell receptor beta chains from one sample sequenced in a study of blood T cell repertoires in COVID-19. Method: immunoSEQ multiplex PCR; TCRdb's copy keeps in-frame clones and lacks some. Of about 140,000 clones detected, about four fifths appear once; the ten largest clones hold approximately 9%. Material for sequencing was peripheral blood. The receptors were sampled from a man aged 25-45 years with COVID-19, enrolled during active disease.

The V and J genes are TRBV6-4 and TRBJ1-1, with D perhaps TRBD1 (5 bases). V was clipped by 6 bases and J by 3 bases, with 14 bases between them. Germline V gene lookup returns CDR1 MRHNA and CDR2 SNTAGT. The length of the CDR3 is 14 residues. The CDR3: CASSPQGGDTEAFF. CDR3 sequence (DNA): TGTGCCAGCAGCCCCCAGGGAGGAGACACTGAAGCTTTCTTT.

The chain links TRBV5-5 to TRBJ2-7, with a possible D match to TRBD1 (6 bases). The CDR3 contains 12 residues. Germline V gene lookup returns CDR1 SGHKS and CDR2 YYEKEE (reference sequence). Trimming stripped 4 bases from V and 7 bases from J, with 12 bases between. CDR3 sequence (DNA): TGTGCCAGCAGCGCAGGGGTATCGGAGCAGTACTTC. This sequence encodes CASSAGVSEQYF.

The chain recombines TRBV20-1 with TRBJ2-5; no reliable D call. Germline assignment: CDR1 DFQATT and CDR2 SNEGSKA (reference sequence). Trimming pared 1 base from V and 4 bases from J, leaving 4 bases between. CDR3 length: 11 residues. The CDR3 loop reads CSARVSETQYF. CDR3 sequence (DNA): TGCAGTGCTAGAGTATCAGAGACCCAGTACTTC.

The chain employs TRBV7-8 and TRBJ2-5; D possibly corresponds to TRBD2 (9 bases). The germline gives CDR1 SGHVS, CDR2 FQNEAQ. The CDR3 is 19 amino acids. V was shortened by 2 bases and J by 5 bases, with 27 bases between the two germline ends. CDR3 residues: CASSLRPGGHSGRRETQYF. The CDR3 nucleotides read TGTGCCAGCAGCTTACGTCCAGGGGGCCATAGCGGGAGACGGGAGACCCAGTACTTC. Using reference TRBV7-8 and TRBJ2-5 for the parts outside the CDR3, the full variable domain is GAGVSQSPRYKVAKRGQDVALRCDPISGHVSLFWYQQALGQGPEFLTYFQNEAQLDKSGLPSDRFFAERPEGSVSTLKIQRTQQEDSAVYLCASSLRPGGHSGRRETQYFGPGTRLLVL.

The J gene is TRBJ2-7, the V gene TRBV9; D may be TRBD2 (6 bases). V was trimmed by 4 bases and J by 4 bases, leaving 15 bases between them. This CDR3 is built from 14 residues. In germline, CDR1 is SGDLS, CDR2 YYNGEE. CDR3 nucleotide sequence: TGTGCCAGCAGCCCTGGGGGGAACAATTACGAGCAGTACTTC. Its protein product is CASSPGGNNYEQYF.

V and J are TRBV4-3 and TRBJ2-3; TRBD2 matches at 14 bases. The germline V gene encodes CDR1 LGHNA and CDR2 YSLEER. V shed 0 bases, J shed 4 bases, and the junction held 6 bases outside the gene matches. The CDR3 spans 18 residues. CDR3 residues: CASSQEPRLAGGADTQYF. The CDR3 DNA reads as TGCGCCAGCAGCCAAGAGCCCCGACTAGCGGGAGGGGCAGATACGCAGTATTTT.

The V call is TRBV6-6, the J call TRBJ2-7; 8 positions match TRBD2. The length of the CDR3 is 14 residues. The germline CDR1 and CDR2 sequences are MNHNY and SVGAGI (reference sequence). The J segment lost 6 bases and the V segment lost 5 bases, leaving 9 bases of the junction unmatched. CDR3 region: CASSRGGSGIEQYF. CDR3 DNA: TGTGCCAGCAGTCGGGGGGGTAGCGGGATCGAGCAGTACTTC.

This chain joins TRBV3-1 (or the pseudogene TRBV3-2) and TRBJ2-7; TRBD2 matches at 11 bases. V lost 0 bases to trimming and J lost 4 bases; unmatched junction nucleotides: 2. CDR3 length equals 15 residues. Germline loops: CDR1 LGHDT, CDR2 YNNKEL (reference sequence). The CDR3 DNA follows: TGTGCCAGCAGCCAAGACCCTAGCGGGAGGTACGAGCAGTACTTC. Translated, it gives CASSQDPSGRYEQYF.

This chain uses TRBV24-1 with TRBJ2-3; 10 nucleotides align to TRBD1. Germline CDR1 is KGHDR and CDR2 is SFDVKD. The ends lost 2 bases at V and 2 bases at J; junction bases unmatched: 3. The CDR3 is 16 amino acids. The CDR3 loop is CATSDSDRGNTDTQYF. The DNA of the CDR3 is TGTGCCACCAGTGATTCGGACAGGGGGAACACAGATACGCAGTATTTT.

Regarding this clone: Additional DNA sequences in this sample encode the identical CDR3. The chain carries TRBV20-1 and TRBJ2-5; tentative D call: TRBD2 (5 bases). The CDR3 runs to 11 residues. V lost 6 bases to trimming and J lost 5 bases, with 10 bases between them. Germline CDR1 and CDR2: DFQATT and SNEGSKA (reference sequence). The chain's CDR3 is CSARSGETQYF. The CDR3, as DNA: TGCAGTGCCCGGTCGGGGGAGACCCAGTACTTC.

The chain employs TRBV7-9 and TRBJ2-3; TRBD2 agrees at 8 bases. With V trimmed by 5 bases and J by 2 bases, 9 bases remained unmatched. There are 16 residues in the CDR3. CDR1 and CDR2 (germline): SEHNR, FQNEAQ (reference sequence). CDR3 loop: CASSPRSSGTTDTQYF. DNA of the CDR3: TGTGCCAGCAGCCCCCGAAGTAGCGGGACCACAGATACGCAGTATTTT.

The chain has TRBV28 and TRBJ2-5, with a tentative D call TRBD1 (6 bases). The V gene's germline CDR1 is MDHEN and CDR2 SYDVKM. CDR3 size: 14 residues. V dropped 7 bases and J dropped 1 base, with 13 bases sitting between them. The CDR3 bases are TGTGCCAGCACCCATTCGGACAGCCAAGAGACCCAGTACTTC. Amino acid sequence: CASTHSDSQETQYF.